This paragraph reports one TCR beta chain. The data stem from a study of cytomegalovirus exposure and HLA in healthy donors. The CDR3 sequence is 16 residues long. The germline CDR1 and CDR2 sequences are SGHAT and FQNNGV. The V gene end was trimmed by 5 bases and the J gene end by 2 bases; junction bases not matched to a gene: 10. Vbeta (60) and Jbeta (13) primers were used in the PCR. Data came from immunoSEQ multiplex PCR; TCRdb stores just in-frame clones and leaves some out. The table has around 89,000 clones, over 70% seen once; the top ten hold approximately 1.1%. This clonotype was sampled from a girl aged 2 to 10 in good health and CMV-seropositive. The chain carries TRBV11-2 and TRBJ2-7; 9 nucleotides match TRBD1. Sequenced: PBMCs. CDR3 in DNA: TGTGCCAGCAGCCAACAGTACAGGGGGCTCCCCTACGAGCAGTACTTC. Translated: CASSQQYRGLPYEQYF.